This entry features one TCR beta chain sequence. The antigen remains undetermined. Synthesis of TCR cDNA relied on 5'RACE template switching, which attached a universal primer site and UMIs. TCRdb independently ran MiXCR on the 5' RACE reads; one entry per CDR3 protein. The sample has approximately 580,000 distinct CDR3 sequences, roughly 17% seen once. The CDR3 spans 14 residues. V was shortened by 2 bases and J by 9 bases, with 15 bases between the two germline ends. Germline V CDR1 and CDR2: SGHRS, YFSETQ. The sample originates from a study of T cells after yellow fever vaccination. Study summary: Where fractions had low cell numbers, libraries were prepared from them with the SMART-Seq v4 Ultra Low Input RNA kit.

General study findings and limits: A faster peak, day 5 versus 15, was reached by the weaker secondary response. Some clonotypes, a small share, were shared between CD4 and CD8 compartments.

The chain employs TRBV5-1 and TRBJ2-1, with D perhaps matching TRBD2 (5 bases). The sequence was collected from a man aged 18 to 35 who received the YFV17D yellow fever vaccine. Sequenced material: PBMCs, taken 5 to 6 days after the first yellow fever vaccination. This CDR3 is CASSLRGRNTEQFF. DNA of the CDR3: TGCGCCAGCAGCTTAAGAGGGAGAAACACTGAGCAGTTCTTC.